These 8 T cell receptor beta chains share one sample of origin, sequenced in a study of regulatory T cells in long-lasting Graves disease. The time point is: newly diagnosed GD, antithyroid drugs for less than 3 months. There was RNA extracted from PBMCs, and the TCR library was made from it. Both iRepertoire HTBI primers and Arm-PCR of CDR3 regions were used to build the TCR beta libraries. TCRdb ran MiXCR on the multiplex PCR reads and lists one entry per CDR3 protein. In the table there are roughly 520,000 distinct CDR3 sequences, around 12% of which are singletons. The data also belong to a second study, concerning T cells in Graves' hyperthyroidism and ophthalmopathy.

The sample was peripheral blood mononuclear cells (PBMCs), taken at new diagnosis, from a patient treated with antithyroid drugs. These receptors were taken from a woman aged 25 to 39 with Graves disease.

This clonotype was found a few times. The chain combines TRBV4-1 with TRBJ2-1, with 8 nucleotides matching TRBD2. The CDR3 has 17 amino acids. Germline V gene lookup returns CDR1 MGHRA and CDR2 YSYEKL. J was trimmed by 0 bases and V by 0 bases; bases with no gene match: 4. CDR3 sequence: CASSQDRLARSYNEQFF. The CDR3 DNA sequence: TGCGCCAGCAGCCAAGACCGACTAGCGCGCTCCTACAATGAGCAGTTCTTC.

This clonotype was seen many times. The chain links TRBV3-1 to TRBJ1-4; tentative D call: TRBD1 (5 bases). In germline, CDR1 is LGHDT, CDR2 YNNKEL (reference sequence). Between the trimmed V and J ends, which lost 0 bases and 4 bases, there was a span of 12 bases. The CDR3 runs to 16 residues. CDR3 protein: CASSQDRVGLNEKLFF. Here the CDR3 DNA reads TGTGCCAGCAGCCAAGATCGGGTGGGGCTTAATGAAAAACTGTTTTTT.

This clonotype was seen ten or more times. The chain carries TRBV2 and TRBJ2-1; TRBD2 agrees at 15 bases. J lost 9 bases, V lost 6 bases, and 6 bases had no gene match. CDR3 length: 15 amino acids. Germline V gene lookup returns CDR1 SNHLY and CDR2 FYNNEI. This CDR3 reads CASSPGLAGGTEQFF. In nucleotides, the CDR3 is TGTGCCAGCAGCCCAGGACTAGCGGGAGGGACTGAGCAGTTCTTC.

This clonotype was picked up many times. The chain recombines TRBV6-1 with TRBJ1-4, with 7 bases lining up with TRBD1. The CDR3 extends over 15 amino acids. Looked up from germline, CDR1 is MNHNS and CDR2 is SASEGT. Losses at the gene ends were 6 bases for V and 5 bases for J; bases not matched to a gene: 9. The CDR3 DNA sequence: TGTGCCAGCAGGGATACAGGGGCTCCGAATGAAAAACTGTTTTTT. It encodes CASRDTGAPNEKLFF.

This clonotype has at least ten counts. The V gene is TRBV28, the J gene TRBJ1-2, with TRBD1 as a possible D gene (6 bases). The CDR3 is made up of 13 amino acids. Trimming removed 3 bases at V and 8 bases at J, with 13 bases between. Germline assignment: CDR1 MDHEN and CDR2 SYDVKM. CDR3 region: CASSLNRVGGYTF. As DNA, the CDR3 is TGTGCCAGCAGTTTGAACAGGGTTGGGGGCTACACCTTC.

This clonotype was recorded at least ten times. This chain links TRBV7-9 with TRBJ2-1, with unresolved D. The V gene lost 3 bases and the J gene lost 6 bases, with 6 bases spanning the gap. Per germline, CDR1 SEHNR and CDR2 FQNEAQ (reference sequence). The CDR3 is 12 residues long. The CDR3 nucleotides read TGTGCCAGCAGCTTGACGTCCAATGAGCAGTTCTTC. Translation gives CASSLTSNEQFF.

This chain uses TRBV3-1 with TRBJ2-7, with D possibly TRBD1 on 6 matching bases. Germline lookup yields CDR1 LGHDT and CDR2 YNNKEL (reference sequence). The CDR3 contains 16 residues. V lost 4 bases and J lost 5, with 21 bases in between. The CDR3 sequence: CASSRRSRQVFNEQYF. The CDR3 nucleotides read TGTGCCAGCAGCCGAAGGTCCCGACAGGTTTTTAACGAGCAGTACTTC.

This clonotype appeared many times. The J gene is TRBJ1-1, the V gene TRBV6-5; no clear D. CDR1 and CDR2 (germline): MNHEY, SVGAGI. This CDR3 is 14 amino acids long. V lost 2 bases, J lost 1 base, and 8 bases lay in between. As DNA, the CDR3 is TGTGCCAGCAGTTACAGGGTGGAGAACACTGAAGCTTTCTTT. Its protein product is CASSYRVENTEAFF.